The source of this TCR beta chain is a study of T cells in Graves' hyperthyroidism and ophthalmopathy (dated by TCRdb to the late 2010s). Describing the broader study: Peripheral blood samples were taken at the time of initial diagnosis, prior to any treatment. According to the paper, TCR Vbeta CDR3 sequencing was carried out on 135 peripheral blood samples, which came from 40 to 45 ophthalmopathy, under 80 hyperthyroidism and roughly 17 progressor patients. To identify distinguishing TCR V-J signatures, a discovery cohort of 95 to 100 patients was used, comprising 43 with Graves' ophthalmopathy and around 60 with stable Graves' hyperthyroidism. Prospective prediction of ophthalmopathy was tested in an independent validation cohort of 18 to 20 hyperthyroidism patients and 15 to 17 patients who later progressed to ophthalmopathy. The roughly 100 discovery patients were randomly split 7:3 into training and test sets. The study also compared thyroid tissue and blood T-cell repertoires from over 5 Graves' hyperthyroidism patients. After blood sampling, hyperthyroidism patients were treated with methimazole at a starting dose of 30 mg daily, and ophthalmopathy patients were treated with high-dose intravenous methylprednisolone. What the research found in general, with its limitations: Blood samples also contained most of the expanded thyroid clonotypes (frequency above 0.001), which suggests that blood repertoires may reflect thyroid immune responses. No statistical method was used to fix the sample size in advance, and group allocation was not hidden from the investigators. A 13 V-J signature model separated ophthalmopathy from stable hyperthyroidism, with about 90% sensitivity and approximately 81% specificity in cross-validation and 80%/75% in testing. In validation, progression to ophthalmopathy was predicted by the model with around 71% sensitivity and around 75% specificity, a median of about 6.8 months before onset.

TCR beta CDR3 regions were amplified from RNA transcripts. The TCR CDR3 was subjected to a first round of RT-PCR using the HTBI primer set and the Qiagen OneStep RT-PCR kit. The libraries were constructed in a second round of multiplex PCR and then size-selected and purified. Libraries were sequenced paired-end with 100 bp reads on an Illumina HiSeq2000. As for the original processing: SOAPnuke was used to process the raw data, removing reads that contained adapters or uncalled bases, had a mean Phred below 15, or lacked an exact match to the constant primer or identifier. COPE v1.2.5 was used to merge high-quality paired reads, and clonotypes were defined as unique nucleotide sequences. MiTCR v1.1 was used to align clonotypes to the IMGT TRBV, TRBD and TRBJ reference segments. The analysis included only V-J combinations with a frequency above 0.0001, which together covered about 99% of the repertoires. The TCS score was defined as the ratio of F50 (clonal expansion) to E x V (chaos), calculated using BLOSUM62-based TCRdist between CDR3 peptides within each V-J. Welch's t-statistics and random forest reduced 500 to 550 V-J features to some 14, which were used in a naive Bayes classifier (R e1071). Using fastp trimming at Q25 and MiXCR clonotype assembly, TCRdb reanalyzed the public sequencing data and kept in-frame beta chains. For every CDR3 protein sequence, its rows merge into one entry that carries the most common genes and DNA. These V and J calls rely on TCRdb rather than the paper's analysis. In this sample the table shows around 520,000 distinct CDR3 sequences, 11% to 15% of which occur a single time. Jointly, the top ten make up more than 11% of the sample.

Stable Graves' hyperthyroidism was defined as the absence of progression to ophthalmopathy over 18 months of follow-up. Hyperthyroidism patients were newly diagnosed, with disease duration under 2 months, and aged 18 to 65 years. Patients with uncontrolled infections, other autoimmune diseases, pregnancy or lactation were excluded. Clinical symptoms, serum thyroxine and TRAb, thyroid ultrasound, and orbital computed tomography formed the basis for the diagnoses. PBMCs were isolated from more than 9 ml of fresh peripheral blood by Ficoll-Paque density gradient centrifugation. Trizol reagent was used to extract total RNA, and RNA quality was then checked on an Agilent 2100 Bioanalyzer. With regard to this clonotype: Its antigen specificity is not known. No per-base quality is available; no much larger clone lies one base away.

Trimming leaves V shorter by 6 bases and J shorter by 5 bases, with the junction holding 9 bases beyond the gene matches. The CDR3 measures 15 amino acids from cysteine to phenylalanine. Of the read, only the CDR3 DNA is kept; its 45 bases are in frame from base 1. In the germline V gene, CDR1 corresponds to MDHEN and CDR2 to SYDVKM. Sequenced input: blood. The chain was built from TRBV28 and TRBJ2-2; 7 central bases correspond to TRBD2. The receptor was derived from a woman aged 40 to 50 with Graves' hyperthyroidism. DNA sequence: TGTGCCAGCAGCCCTGTGGGGGGGGGGACCGGGGAGCTGTTTTTT. Translated, this gives CASSPVGGGTGELFF.